This entry lists 2 T cell receptor beta chains sequenced from one sample in a study of T cells in Graves' hyperthyroidism and ophthalmopathy. RNA transcripts provided the source from which TCR beta CDR3 regions were amplified. HTBI primers were employed in a first-round RT-PCR of the TCR CDR3. In TCRdb, the multiplex PCR reads were re-called with MiXCR into one record per CDR3 protein. The sample has 700,000 or so distinct CDR3 sequences; 15% to 20% are singletons. Sequencing was done on a sample of blood. Receptors were obtained from a man aged 18 to 29 with Graves' hyperthyroidism.

This clonotype was detected ten times or more. The chain is built from TRBV28 and TRBJ1-5, with D hard to call. The ends were cut back, 5 bases at V and 1 base at J, with 6 bases in the middle. CDR1 is MDHEN and CDR2 is SYDVKM in the germline V gene. The CDR3 is 13 amino acids. The CDR3 nucleotides are TGTGCCAGCAGTGATCAGAGCAATCAGCCCCAGCATTTT. It translates to CASSDQSNQPQHF.

This clonotype was seen a few times. The rearrangement joins TRBV7-8 to TRBJ2-2; the match to TRBD2 covers 7 bases. The J segment lost 7 bases and the V segment lost 3 bases, leaving 11 bases of the junction unmatched. CDR1 is SGHVS and CDR2 is FQNEAQ in the germline V gene. The CDR3 contains 16 residues. The chain's CDR3 is CASSLGLAAPNGELFF. CDR3 coding DNA: TGTGCCAGCAGCTTGGGGCTAGCGGCCCCCAACGGGGAGCTGTTTTTT.